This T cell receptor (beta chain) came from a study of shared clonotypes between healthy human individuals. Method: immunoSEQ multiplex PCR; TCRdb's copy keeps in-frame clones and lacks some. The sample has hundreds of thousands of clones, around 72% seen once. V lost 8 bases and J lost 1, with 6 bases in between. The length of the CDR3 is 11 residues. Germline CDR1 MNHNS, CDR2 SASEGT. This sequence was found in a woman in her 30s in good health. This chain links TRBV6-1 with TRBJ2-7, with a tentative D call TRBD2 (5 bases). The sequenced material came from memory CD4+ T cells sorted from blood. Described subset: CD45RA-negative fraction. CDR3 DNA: TGTGCCAGCGAGCGGTCCTACGAGCAGTACTTC. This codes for CASERSYEQYF.